The 15 T cell receptor beta chains presented below share a single source sample, sequenced in a study of blood T cell repertoires in COVID-19. Generated by immunoSEQ multiplex PCR, the TCRdb table keeps only in-frame clones and is missing some. The repertoire consists of fewer than 250,000 clones, with 87% occurring once and the leading ten covering more than 7%. Sequences were obtained from PBMCs or T cells enriched from blood (not recorded which). Receptors originate from a man aged 25-40 years in a cohort exposed to, infected with or recovered from COVID-19 (not recorded which).

This clone was found a few times. The chain recombines TRBV28 with TRBJ1-1; TRBD1 aligns across 12 bases. J lost 8 bases, V lost 4 bases, and 2 bases had no gene match. Germline V gene sequence: CDR1 MDHEN, CDR2 SYDVKM. The CDR3 sequence is 13 residues long. The CDR3 nucleotides are TGTGCCAGCAGTTCCGGGACAGGGGGCGAAGCTTTCTTT. As protein: CASSSGTGGEAFF.

The chain recombines TRBV28 with TRBJ1-4; D is perhaps TRBD1 (5 bases). In germline, CDR1 is MDHEN, CDR2 SYDVKM. With 4 bases removed from V and 4 bases from J, the gap between germline ends came to 13 bases. The CDR3 runs 15 residues. The CDR3 nucleotides are TGTGCCAGCAGTTCTCCGGGGGAGGTTAATGAAAAACTGTTTTTT. Protein: CASSSPGEVNEKLFF.

The chain recombines TRBV7-6 with TRBJ2-5, with 11 bases matching TRBD2. After removal of 4 bases from V and 4 bases from J, the junction contained 8 bases not matched to a gene. The CDR3 has 16 residues. CDR1 and CDR2 from the germline V gene are SGHVS and FNYEAQ. CDR3 DNA sequence: TGTGCCAGCAGCTATACTAGCGGGAGTGTTAGAGAGACCCAGTACTTC. This gives the protein CASSYTSGSVRETQYF.

The chain recombines TRBV27 with TRBJ1-5; 7 nucleotides match TRBD1. CDR3 length: 15 amino acids. Germline V gives CDR1 MNHEY, CDR2 SMNVEV (reference sequence). The trim removed 3 bases at V and 1 base at J, leaving 3 bases unmatched. CDR3 DNA: TGTGCCAGCAGTTTTCAGGGGGTCAGCAATCAGCCCCAGCATTTT. Translating it yields CASSFQGVSNQPQHF.

This chain joins TRBV28 and TRBJ2-5; D possibly corresponds to TRBD1 (6 bases). Germline V gives CDR1 MDHEN, CDR2 SYDVKM. The CDR3 has 12 residues. The V end lost 6 bases, the J end lost 5 bases, and 10 bases lay between the germline ends. CDR3 DNA sequence: TGTGCCAGCAGACAGGGATTGGAGACCCAGTACTTC. It yields the protein CASRQGLETQYF.

The chain combines TRBV7-9 with TRBJ1-1; 8 nucleotides agree with TRBD1. CDR1 is SEHNR, CDR2 FQNEAQ, per germline (reference sequence). V trimming: 3 bases; J trimming: 5 bases; junction bases outside the gene matches: 8. The CDR3 totals 15 residues. The CDR3, as DNA: TGTGCCAGCAGCTTTAAAGGACAGGGTGGGACTGAAGCTTTCTTT. Its translation is CASSFKGQGGTEAFF. Full variable domain (missing parts from reference TRBV7-9 and TRBJ1-1): DTGVSQNPRHKITKRGQNVTFRCDPISEHNRLYWYRQTLGQGPEFLTYFQNEAQLEKSRLLSDRFSAERPKGSFSTLEIQRTEQGDSAMYLCASSFKGQGGTEAFFGQGTRLTVV.

The chain is built from TRBV27 and TRBJ1-3; no clear D gene. V was shortened by 3 bases and J by 8 bases, with 11 bases between the two germline ends. CDR1 is MNHEY and CDR2 is SMNVEV in the germline V gene (reference sequence). The CDR3 length is 13 residues. The CDR3, as DNA: TGTGCCAGCAGTTTGCAACGGGGAGACACCATATATTTT. It specifies CASSLQRGDTIYF.

The rearrangement links TRBV10-3 to TRBJ1-2, with no clear D. The CDR3 consists of 13 residues. The germline V gene has CDR1 ENHRY and CDR2 SYGVKD. Between the trimmed V and J ends, which lost 2 bases and 3 bases, there was a span of 7 bases. CDR3 DNA: TGTGCCATCAGTGAGGTCAGGCACTATGGCTACACCTTC. Protein: CAISEVRHYGYTF.

The chain uses TRBV4-1 and TRBJ2-1; TRBD1 agrees at 10 bases. Unmatched junction bases numbered 5, after V lost 3 bases and J lost 9 bases. The CDR3 is 14 residues long. The V gene's germline CDR1 is MGHRA and CDR2 YSYEKL. This CDR3 is CASSHRQGALEQFF. The CDR3, as DNA: TGCGCCAGCAGCCATCGACAGGGGGCTCTTGAGCAGTTCTTC.

The rearrangement uses TRBV5-4 and TRBJ1-1, with 7 bases fitting TRBD1. CDR1 and CDR2 (germline): SGHNT, YYREEE (reference sequence). CDR3 size: 15 residues. V was pared by 3 bases and J by 2 bases, with 7 bases of the junction left unmatched. CDR3 sequence (DNA): TGTGCCAGCAGCTCGGACAGGAAAAGTAACACTGAAGCTTTCTTT. As protein: CASSSDRKSNTEAFF.

V gene TRBV4-1 combines with J gene TRBJ1-6; tentative D call: TRBD1 (5 bases). Germline loops: CDR1 MGHRA, CDR2 YSYEKL. With 1 base removed from V and 8 bases from J, the gap between germline ends came to 12 bases. The CDR3 runs to 15 residues. Here the CDR3 DNA reads TGCGCCAGCAGCCAAGGGGTTGGGGCGGATTCACCCCTCCACTTT. Translation gives CASSQGVGADSPLHF.

CDR3 in DNA: TGTGCCACCAGCTTATCTAGTGGCGAGCAGTACTTC. Protein product: CATSLSSGEQYF. The chain uses TRBV15 and TRBJ2-7; D is unclear. Germline values: CDR1 LNHNV, CDR2 YYDKDF (reference sequence). This CDR3 region has 12 residues. Deletions cut 5 bases from V and 6 bases from J, with 11 bases between.

J is TRBJ2-1 and V is TRBV9; 8 positions match TRBD2. J was trimmed by 9 bases and V by 0 bases; bases with no gene match: 11. Germline V CDR1 and CDR2: SGDLS, YYNGEE. CDR3 length: 16 residues. The CDR3 DNA sequence: TGTGCCAGCAGCGTAGGGTCGGGACTAGTGGTTGCTGAGCAGTTCTTC. Translating gives CASSVGSGLVVAEQFF. The full variable domain, rest sourced from reference TRBV9 and TRBJ2-1, is DSGVTQTPKHLITATGQRVTLRCSPRSGDLSVYWYQQSLDQGLQFLIQYYNGEERAKGNILERFSAQQFPDLHSELNLSSLELGDSALYFCASSVGSGLVVAEQFFGPGTRLTVL.

In regard to this clone: Other DNA sequences in the sample encode the same CDR3. The chain employs TRBV19 and TRBJ2-1; D is ambiguous. Deletions cut 5 bases from V and 0 bases from J, with 8 bases between. This CDR3 contains 14 residues. The germline V gene has CDR1 LNHDA and CDR2 SQIVND (reference sequence). CDR3 residues: CASSLGSSYNEQFF. The CDR3 nucleotides are TGTGCCAGTAGTTTAGGCAGCTCCTACAATGAGCAGTTCTTC. Variable domain in full (rest from reference TRBV19 and TRBJ2-1): DGGITQSPKYLFRKEGQNVTLSCEQNLNHDAMYWYRQDPGQGLRLIYYSQIVNDFQKGDIAEGYSVSREKKESFPLTVTSAQKNPTAFYLCASSLGSSYNEQFFGPGTRLTVL.

Only one count was recorded for this clone. The V gene is TRBV25-1, the J gene TRBJ1-6; D not certain. This CDR3 comprises 13 residues. Germline CDR1 and CDR2: MGHDK and SYGVNS. V lost 0 bases to trimming and J lost 8 bases, with 5 bases between them. The CDR3 spells CASSEYMYSPLHF. In DNA form, the CDR3 reads TGTGCCAGCAGTGAATATATGTATTCACCCCTCCACTTT.